This T cell receptor beta chain was observed in a study of metastatic and nonmetastatic thyroid tumors. Study-wide findings and caveats: For both blood and tumor, malignant thyroid tumors reportedly showed significantly higher TCR beta diversity than benign nodules did.

TCRdb recomputed clones from the PCR reads via MiXCR. Of tens of thousands of clones detected, just under 25% appear once; the ten largest clones hold 9.2%. Thyroid surgery took place with no prior treatment in any patient. V lost 0 bases to trimming and J lost 1 base; unmatched junction nucleotides: 6. This CDR3 is built from 16 residues. Germline-derived CDR1 and CDR2 are LGHNA and YSLEER. This clone was counted ten times or more. Its antigen remains unknown. This TCR was recovered from a female donor with papillary thyroid cancer or a benign thyroid nodule (not recorded which). Some clones in this sample may be carry-over from other donors' samples. The V and J genes are TRBV4-3 and TRBJ2-7, with TRBD2 matching 7 bases. Material for sequencing was blood. CDR3 sequence reads: CASSQDPPGGSYEQYF. For the CDR3, the DNA is TGCGCCAGCAGCCAAGATCCCCCGGGAGGATCCTACGAGCAGTACTTC.